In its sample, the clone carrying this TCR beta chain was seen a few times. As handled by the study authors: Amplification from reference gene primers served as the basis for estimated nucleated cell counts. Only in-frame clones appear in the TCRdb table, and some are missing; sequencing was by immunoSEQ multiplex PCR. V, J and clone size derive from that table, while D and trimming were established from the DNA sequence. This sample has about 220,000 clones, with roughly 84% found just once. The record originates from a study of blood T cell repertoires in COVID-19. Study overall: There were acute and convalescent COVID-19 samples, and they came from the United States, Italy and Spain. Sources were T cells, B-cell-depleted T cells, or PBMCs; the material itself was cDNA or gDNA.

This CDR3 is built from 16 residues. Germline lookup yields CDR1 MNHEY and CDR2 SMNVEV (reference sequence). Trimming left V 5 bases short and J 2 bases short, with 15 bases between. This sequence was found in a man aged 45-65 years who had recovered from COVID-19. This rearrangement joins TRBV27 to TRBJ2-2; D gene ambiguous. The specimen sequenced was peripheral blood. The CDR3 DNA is TGTGCCAGCAGTCCTATCAGCAGGTCCAACACCGGGGAGCTGTTTTTT. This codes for CASSPISRSNTGELFF.